These 24 T cell receptor beta chains share one sample of origin, sequenced in a study of cytomegalovirus exposure and HLA in healthy donors. Amplification used 60 Vbeta primers and 13 Jbeta primers. Measured with immunoSEQ multiplex PCR; TCRdb has only the in-frame clones, and not every one. The table records over 95,000 clones, more than 65% of them present only once. Sequencing was performed on PBMCs. The receptor source for this set is a man aged 40-49 years in good health and CMV-seropositive.

This chain links TRBV6-8 with TRBJ2-7; D is perhaps TRBD2 (5 bases). Germline CDR1 reads MNHGY; CDR2 reads SAAAGT. The CDR3 loop spans 11 amino acids. Trimming removed 10 bases from V and 1 base from J, with 8 bases in between. CDR3 DNA sequence: TGTGCCACCACGGGGTCCTACGAGCAGTACTTC. Translating it yields CATTGSYEQYF.

The rearrangement joins TRBV6-6 to TRBJ2-5; D possibly corresponds to TRBD1 (5 bases). Germline V gene sequence: CDR1 MNHNY, CDR2 SVGAGI (reference sequence). V shed 5 bases and J shed 7 bases, with 8 bases lying between them. The CDR3 is made up of 11 amino acids. The CDR3 sequence: CASSVTGTQYF. DNA for the CDR3: TGTGCCAGCAGTGTTACAGGGACCCAGTACTTC.

The sample holds many counts of this clone. The chain is built from TRBV10-3 and TRBJ2-7; D not resolved. The V gene's germline CDR1 is ENHRY and CDR2 SYGVKD. The germline V and J ends were trimmed by 4 bases and 5 bases, with 6 bases remaining between them. The CDR3 totals 11 residues. The CDR3 nucleotides read TGTGCCATCAGTGCTGGCAACGAGCAGTACTTC. This translates into CAISAGNEQYF.

The rearrangement joins TRBV11-1 to TRBJ2-5; 7 nucleotides agree with TRBD1. The CDR3 extends over 15 amino acids. The V segment lost 5 bases and the J segment 5 bases; nucleotides outside the gene matches: 11. The germline CDR1 and CDR2 sequences are SGHAT and FQDESV (reference sequence). The CDR3 DNA reads as TGTGCCAGCAGCCACAAGAGCGACAGGGTGGAGACCCAGTACTTC. Encoded protein: CASSHKSDRVETQYF.

This chain connects TRBV25-1 to TRBJ2-1; 8 positions agree with TRBD1. The CDR3 runs to 16 residues. Losses at the gene ends were 2 bases for V and 3 bases for J; bases not matched to a gene: 6. Germline CDR1 is MGHDK and CDR2 is SYGVNS. The CDR3 coding sequence is TGTGCCAGCAGTGAAACGGCGACAGGGGTCTACAATGAGCAGTTCTTC. As protein: CASSETATGVYNEQFF.

The J gene is TRBJ2-3, the V gene TRBV28; D remains unclear. The germline V gene encodes CDR1 MDHEN and CDR2 SYDVKM. The CDR3 spans 16 residues. V lost 3 bases to trimming and J lost 0 bases, with 13 bases between them. The CDR3 coding sequence is TGTGCCAGCAGTTTTCTGGCAGTAGCTAGCACAGATACGCAGTATTTT. This codes for CASSFLAVASTDTQYF.

V is TRBV2 and J is TRBJ1-1; D is unclear. The CDR3 length is 13 residues. Germline CDR1 SNHLY, CDR2 FYNNEI. The germline V and J ends were trimmed by 8 bases and 0 bases, with 10 bases remaining between them. For the CDR3, the DNA is TGTGCCAGCGAAGACACGGTGAACACTGAAGCTTTCTTT. Protein sequence: CASEDTVNTEAFF.

J is TRBJ2-5 and V is TRBV5-1; the D gene is possibly TRBD1 (6 bases). Judging by the DNA end, TRBJ2-7 fits better; the J call may be wrong. The CDR3 covers 14 residues. Per the germline V gene, CDR1 is SGHRS and CDR2 is YFSETQ. CDR3 region: CASSPRQDSYEQYF. CDR3 bases: TGCGCCAGCAGCCCGAGACAGGACTCCTACGAGCAGTACTTC.

There are a few counts of this clone. In DNA form, the CDR3 reads TGTGCCAGCAGCAATAGCGGGGGGCCCGGGAGTACGCAGTATTTT. The encoded protein is CASSNSGGPGSTQYF. The chain recombines TRBV9 with TRBJ2-3; 10 bases line up with TRBD2. This CDR3 comprises 15 residues. Germline CDR1 SGDLS, CDR2 YYNGEE. Trimming removed 4 bases from V and 8 bases from J; junction bases left unmatched: 10.

The gene calls are TRBV18 and TRBJ2-3; maybe TRBD2 (7 bases). This CDR3 has 13 residues. Germline V CDR1 and CDR2: KGHSH, LQKENI. Trimming took 3 bases from V and 5 from J, leaving 9 bases between them. CDR3 in DNA: TGTGCCAGCTCACCCGGGGGGCTAGATACGCAGTATTTT. Its protein is CASSPGGLDTQYF. The variable domain in full, with the rest retrieved from reference TRBV18 and TRBJ2-3, is NAGVMQNPRHLVRRRGQEARLRCSPMKGHSHVYWYRQLPEEGLKFMVYLQKENIIDESGMPKERFSAEFPKEGPSILRIQQVVRGDSAAYFCASSPGGLDTQYFGPGTRLTVL.

This sequence joins TRBV4-1 and TRBJ1-2; 9 positions match TRBD1. V trimming: 4 bases; J trimming: 4 bases; junction bases outside the gene matches: 10. The CDR3 is 16 residues long. The V gene's germline CDR1 is MGHRA and CDR2 YSYEKL. The chain's CDR3 is CASSLEQGASFYGYTF. The CDR3 DNA follows: TGCGCCAGCAGCCTCGAACAGGGGGCTAGTTTCTATGGCTACACCTTC.

Concerning this clone: A junction boundary mismatches the germline segment, possibly from a read error. The chain carries TRBV4-2 and TRBJ2-6; TRBD1 aligns across 7 bases. The CDR3 spans 17 residues. From germline, CDR1 is LGHNA and CDR2 YNFKEQ. CDR3 in amino acids: CASSQRRQGSGANGLTF. The DNA for the CDR3 is TGTGCCAGCAGCCAACGAAGACAGGGCTCTGGGGCCAACGGCCTGACTTTC.

The chain couples TRBV11-2 to TRBJ2-3, with 9 bases lining up with TRBD2. Germline assignment: CDR1 SGHAT and CDR2 FQNNGV. The CDR3 spans 18 residues. The V segment lost 5 bases and the J segment 4 bases; nucleotides outside the gene matches: 16. CDR3 coding DNA: TGTGCCAGCAGCCTCGTGGGCGGGGGGGCGTTTGTCTCAGATACGCAGTATTTT. Translated, it gives CASSLVGGGAFVSDTQYF.

The CDR3 protein is CASSRPDRATVLNEQFF. CDR3 DNA: TGCGCCAGCAGCCGCCCGGACAGGGCAACTGTTCTCAATGAGCAGTTCTTC. V usage is TRBV4-1 and J usage is TRBJ2-1; 8 nucleotides match TRBD1. Germline V gives CDR1 MGHRA, CDR2 YSYEKL. The CDR3 contains 17 residues. Germline trimming cut 4 bases from V and 6 bases from J; bases unmatched to any gene: 14.

This chain connects TRBV7-2 to TRBJ1-3, with 8 bases identical to TRBD1. The germline V gene encodes CDR1 SGHTA and CDR2 FQGNSA. The length of the CDR3 is 15 residues. J lost 4 bases, V lost 5 bases, and 7 bases had no gene match. CDR3 region: CASSGWTGSGNTIYF. The CDR3 bases are TGTGCCAGCAGCGGGTGGACAGGGTCGGGAAACACCATATATTTT.

This clone was observed a handful of times. Other nucleotide sequences from this sample produce the same CDR3. The V and J genes are TRBV6-6 and TRBJ2-3; TRBD2 aligns across 7 bases. V shed 1 base and J 2 bases; nucleotides not matched to a gene: 3. The CDR3 sequence is 15 residues long. Germline V CDR1 and CDR2: MNHNY, SVGAGI (reference sequence). CDR3 sequence: CASSYWGGSTDTQYF. The CDR3 coding sequence is TGTGCCAGCAGTTACTGGGGGGGATCCACAGATACGCAGTATTTT.

The J gene is TRBJ2-3, the V gene TRBV28; the D gene is possibly TRBD1 (5 bases). Germline V CDR1 and CDR2: MDHEN, SYDVKM. CDR3 length: 17 residues. Trimming removed 5 bases from V and 4 bases from J, with 22 bases in between. CDR3 in amino acids: CASSKNRFRVGADTQYF. DNA for the CDR3: TGTGCCAGCAGTAAAAACAGGTTCCGAGTAGGTGCAGATACGCAGTATTTT.

This chain uses TRBV14 with TRBJ1-4; 10 bases line up with TRBD1. CDR3 length equals 15 residues. Per germline, CDR1 SGHDN and CDR2 FVKESK. With 4 bases clipped from V and 6 bases from J, the junction kept 5 bases outside the gene matches. The CDR3 DNA follows: TGTGCCAGCAGCCGAGCGGGACAGGGGTATGAAAAACTGTTTTTT. Translation gives CASSRAGQGYEKLFF. The full variable domain, completed using reference TRBV14 and TRBJ1-4, is EAGVTQFPSHSVIEKGQTVTLRCDPISGHDNLYWYRRVMGKEIKFLLHFVKESKQDESGMPNNRFLAERTGGTYSTLKVQPAELEDSGVYFCASSRAGQGYEKLFFGSGTQLSVL.

V is TRBV11-2 and J is TRBJ1-2; tentatively, D is TRBD1 (5 bases). The CDR3 has 15 amino acids. The V end was cut by 5 bases, the J end by 4 bases, with 17 bases between. Germline values: CDR1 SGHAT, CDR2 FQNNGV. In DNA, the CDR3 is TGTGCCAGCAGCCGCGCCCCGGACAAATCCTATGGCTACACCTTC. It is translated as CASSRAPDKSYGYTF.

The chain is built from TRBV30 and TRBJ1-6, with D perhaps matching TRBD1 (5 bases). V lost 0 bases, J lost 8 bases, and 8 bases lay in between. Germline V gives CDR1 GTSNPN, CDR2 SVGIG (reference sequence). The CDR3 has 13 amino acids. The CDR3 sequence is CAWSVQGYSPLHF. The CDR3 DNA reads as TGTGCCTGGAGTGTGCAGGGCTATTCACCCCTCCACTTT. The whole variable domain, filled in from reference TRBV30 and TRBJ1-6, reads SQTIHQWPATLVQPVGSPLSLECTVEGTSNPNLYWYRQAAGRGLQLLFYSVGIGQISSEVPQNLSASRPQDRQFILSSKKLLLSDSGFYLCAWSVQGYSPLHFGNGTRLTVT.

This clone was detected only a few times. The rearrangement joins TRBV15 to TRBJ1-2, with D perhaps TRBD1 (5 bases). The CDR3 loop spans 16 amino acids. The V gene's germline CDR1 is LNHNV and CDR2 YYDKDF (reference sequence). Deletions cut 0 bases from V and 3 bases from J, with 14 bases between. CDR3 bases: TGTGCCACCAGCAGAGACAGGGCCACCTGGGACTATGGCTACACCTTC. This sequence encodes CATSRDRATWDYGYTF.

The rearrangement joins TRBV15 to TRBJ2-6, with D unresolved. V lost 0 bases to trimming and J lost 1 base, with 7 bases between them. Per the germline V gene, CDR1 is LNHNV and CDR2 is YYDKDF (reference sequence). This CDR3 spans 16 amino acids. This CDR3 is CATSRDRSSGANVLTF. The CDR3 DNA reads as TGTGCCACCAGCAGAGATCGGAGTTCTGGGGCCAACGTCCTGACTTTC.

The J gene is TRBJ1-1, the V gene TRBV28, with a tentative D call TRBD1 (5 bases). Germline-derived CDR1 and CDR2 are MDHEN and SYDVKM. Trimming took off 7 bases at V and 8 bases at J, with 17 bases between the two ends. There are 13 residues in the CDR3. In DNA, the CDR3 is TGTGCCAGCAACCCGGCAGGCGACAGAGAAGCTTTCTTT. Its translation: CASNPAGDREAFF.

V gene TRBV4-3 combines with J gene TRBJ1-4; 10 bases match TRBD1. The V gene's germline CDR1 is LGHNA and CDR2 YSLEER. V trimming: 0 bases; J trimming: 9 bases; junction bases outside the gene matches: 10. CDR3 size: 17 residues. CDR3 coding DNA: TGCGCCAGCAGCCAAGATTTCATCGGGACAGGGGAACAAAAACTGTTTTTT. Amino acids: CASSQDFIGTGEQKLFF.